What follows describes a single T cell receptor (beta chain). This sample stems from a study of blood T cell repertoires in COVID-19. Study as a whole: Samples of COVID-19 (acute and convalescent) were obtained from the United States, Italy and Spain. Nucleic acid was either cDNA or gDNA, and it came from T cells, B-cell-depleted T cells, or PBMCs.

V gave up 7 bases and J gave up 0 bases, with 16 bases separating them. The germline V gene has CDR1 MNHNY and CDR2 SVGAGI (reference sequence). The CDR3 loop spans 16 amino acids. Original processing methods: Estimates of nucleated cell counts were drawn from the amplification of reference gene primers. Using immunoSEQ multiplex PCR, the repertoire was profiled, and TCRdb retains in-frame clones only, with some absent. That table supplies the V and J calls and clone size; D and trimming were determined from the DNA. This sample has about 140,000 clones, with roughly 88% found just once. Sequencing was carried out using peripheral blood. This chain uses TRBV6-6 with TRBJ1-3, with D maybe TRBD1 (6 bases). This clonotype was sampled from a man aged 55 to 70 with active or convalescent COVID-19. The CDR3: CASTKGQMYSGNTIYF. The DNA for the CDR3 is TGTGCCAGCACCAAAGGACAGATGTACTCTGGAAACACCATATATTTT.